Sequencing of this TCR beta chain was carried out in a study of response to subunit inactivated influenza vaccine. MiXCR was run by TCRdb on the RT-PCR reads, yielding one entry per CDR3 protein. The repertoire holds approximately 300,000 distinct CDR3 sequences, with around 20% as singletons. To note about this clonotype: Antigen: not known.

The study, taken as a whole, reports: Few new T cells, the authors suggested, are recruited by each seasonal influenza vaccination.

This receptor was identified in a man aged 50 to 69 who received an inactivated influenza vaccine. Material: PBMCs from blood, obtained approximately 20 months after vaccination.

The CDR3 spells CASSQDKGLGTEAFF. The CDR3 nucleotides read TGTGCCAGCAGCCAAGATAAAGGGTTGGGCACTGAAGCTTTCTTT. The V and J genes are TRBV4-2 and TRBJ1-1, with D unclear. Trimming removed 0 bases at V and 4 bases at J, with 12 bases between. From germline, CDR1 is LGHNA and CDR2 YNFKEQ. The CDR3 spans 15 residues.